This is a list of T cell receptor beta chains from one sample in a study of CD8 T cells in Susac syndrome. TCRdb used MiXCR to reprocess the immunoSEQ multiplex PCR reads, holding one entry per CDR3 protein. This repertoire shows some 130,000 distinct CDR3 sequences, roughly 80% found once; its top ten account for around 0.51%. Source material: CD8+ T cells from PBMCs. The receptors stem from a human donor with multiple sclerosis. The CDR3 runs from the conserved cysteine through the conserved F or W. The D gene is left open where the match is weak. The listing skips clone size in some rows; elsewhere it reads once, few, many or a size class.

j_call | d_call | clone_size | v_call | cdr3_aa | cdr3_nt
TRBJ2-1 | . | . | TRBV7-9 | CASSLVLAPNEQFF | TGTGCCAGCAGCTTAGTTCTAGCTCCCAATGAGCAGTTCTTC
TRBJ2-5 | . | . | TRBV7-2 | CASSSPTSGETQYF | TGTGCCAGCAGCTCACCGACTAGTGGAGAGACCCAGTACTTC
TRBJ2-5 | TRBD2 | . | TRBV6-1 | CASSLAGGPETQYF | TGTGCCAGCAGTTTAGCGGGAGGGCCGGAGACCCAGTACTTC
TRBJ2-1 | TRBD2 | . | TRBV7-6 | CASSPRGLAGNDVVDEQFF | TGTGCCAGCAGCCCCCGGGGTTTAGCGGGAAATGATGTAGTCGACGAGCAGTTCTTC
TRBJ2-1 | . | . | TRBV30 | CAWSVFTAAEQFF | TGTGCCTGGAGTGTGTTTACGGCGGCTGAGCAGTTCTTC
TRBJ2-5 | . | . | TRBV7-9 | CASSLRGETQYF | TGTGCCAGCAGCCTGAGGGGAGAGACCCAGTACTTC
TRBJ1-2 | TRBD1 | . | TRBV7-9 | CASSSDRDYGYTF | TGTGCCAGCAGCTCGGACAGGGACTATGGCTACACCTTC
TRBJ2-1 | TRBD2 | . | TRBV4-3 | CASSPRTSGRAEDNEQFF | TGCGCCAGCAGCCCTAGGACTAGCGGGAGGGCCGAGGATAATGAGCAGTTCTTC
TRBJ2-7 | . | . | TRBV30 | CAWSQAAYEQYF | TGTGCCTGGAGTCAGGCCGCCTACGAGCAGTACTTC
TRBJ2-5 | . | once | TRBV20-1 | CSARDPADTQYF | TGCAGTGCTAGAGACCCCGCTGATACCCAGTACTTC
TRBJ2-3 | TRBD2 | . | TRBV29-1 | CSVEGTSGSTDTQYF | TGCAGCGTGGAGGGGACTAGCGGGAGTACAGATACGCAGTATTTT
TRBJ2-2 | TRBD1 | . | TRBV20-1 | CSATRTGDVTGELFF | TGCAGTGCTACTAGGACAGGGGATGTCACCGGGGAGCTGTTTTTT